Each of the 32 T cell receptor beta chains below was sequenced from the same sample in a study of T cells in Graves' hyperthyroidism and ophthalmopathy (dated by TCRdb to about 2019). Library prep was done by multiplex PCR. TCRdb records Illumina HiSeq 2000 as the sequencer. The TCR beta CDR3 regions were amplified from RNA transcripts. For the first round of RT-PCR on the TCR CDR3, the HTBI primer set was used together with the Qiagen OneStep RT-PCR kit. TCRdb reworked the public reads: Q25 trimming with fastp, MiXCR clone assembly, productive beta chains retained. Each CDR3 protein appears once, grouped with its most common genes and DNA. The sample includes over 400,000 distinct CDR3 sequences, with roughly 14% observed a single time. The ten largest make up about 13% of the sample. Sequencing used blood. The receptors here all came from a man between 18 and 29 years old with Graves' ophthalmopathy.

This clonotype was observed at least ten times. In DNA, the CDR3 is TGTGCCAGCAGCCAAGGTCTCTGGGGGCCTAACAATGAGCAGTTCTTC. It is translated as CASSQGLWGPNNEQFF. The gene calls are TRBV4-2 and TRBJ2-1, with D possibly matching TRBD1 (6 bases). Trimming removed 1 base at V and 5 bases at J, with 15 bases between. The CDR3 totals 16 residues. Germline lookup yields CDR1 LGHNA and CDR2 YNFKEQ.

The chain is built from TRBV6-1 and TRBJ1-4; no clear D gene. V lost 6 bases to trimming and J lost 8 bases, with 22 bases between them. Germline V CDR1 and CDR2: MNHNS, SASEGT. This CDR3 comprises 16 residues. CDR3 nucleotide sequence: TGTGCCAGCAGCGGGATTGTTTGGATTGTGCGGGAAAAACTGTTTTTT. The encoded protein is CASSGIVWIVREKLFF.

This clonotype was seen ten or more times. The V and J genes are TRBV30 and TRBJ1-1; D is uncertain. This CDR3 contains 13 residues. Germline CDR1 is GTSNPN and CDR2 is SVGIG (reference sequence). V lost 3 bases and J 7 bases, leaving 15 bases between the germline ends. CDR3 region: CAWSPGLRGEAFF. As DNA, the CDR3 is TGTGCCTGGAGCCCAGGACTACGGGGTGAAGCTTTCTTT.

This clonotype occurred many times. The DNA for the CDR3 is TGTGCCAGCAGCTGGGAAGAGGGGGCTGGTGATACGCAGTATTTT. Its translation is CASSWEEGAGDTQYF. V usage is TRBV5-6 and J usage is TRBJ2-3; 7 bases map to TRBD1. This CDR3 is 15 amino acids long. Germline trimming cut 3 bases from V and 6 bases from J; bases unmatched to any gene: 10. Germline V gives CDR1 SGHDT, CDR2 YYEEEE.

This clonotype was observed many times. The chain is built from TRBV7-9 and TRBJ2-5; possible D gene TRBD2, 5 bases. With 4 bases removed from V and 1 base from J, the gap between germline ends came to 7 bases. The CDR3 contains 13 residues. Germline CDR1 reads SEHNR; CDR2 reads FQNEAQ (reference sequence). CDR3 loop: CASSSRVQETQYF. CDR3 DNA sequence: TGTGCCAGCAGCTCGCGGGTCCAAGAGACCCAGTACTTC.

This clonotype was counted a single time. This chain joins TRBV29-1 and TRBJ2-1; the match to TRBD2 covers 9 bases. This CDR3 has 14 residues. Looked up from germline, CDR1 is SQVTM and CDR2 is ANQGSEA. V dropped 5 bases and J dropped 4; count of bases not matched to a gene: 6. CDR3 in DNA: TGCAGCGTTTACCGGACTAGCGCATACAATGAGCAGTTCTTC. Its protein product is CSVYRTSAYNEQFF.

About this clonotype itself: The conserved phenylalanine or tryptophan is not found at the CDR3 terminus, so this likely reflects a read error. The chain is built from TRBV5-4 and TRBJ1-6, with no clear D. The CDR3 length is 16 residues. CDR1 SGHNT and CDR2 YYREEE come from the germline V gene (reference sequence). Between the trimmed V and J ends, which lost 4 bases and 0 bases, there was a span of 11 bases. CDR3 sequence: CASSVELVSYNSPLHL. The CDR3 DNA sequence: TGTGCCAGCAGCGTCGAACTTGTCTCCTATAATTCACCCCTCCACCTT.

V usage is TRBV7-9 and J usage is TRBJ2-3; a possible D gene is TRBD1 (5 bases). The CDR3 has 15 residues. Germline CDR1 and CDR2: SEHNR and FQNEAQ (reference sequence). Trimming pared 6 bases from V and 4 bases from J, leaving 17 bases between. The CDR3 region has the DNA TGTGCCAGCAGTTCACCAGGGCACGATCCAGATACGCAGTATTTT. Amino acids: CASSSPGHDPDTQYF.

There are many counts of this clonotype. This chain joins TRBV11-3 and TRBJ2-1, with 13 positions matching TRBD2. J lost 10 bases, V lost 4 bases, and 13 bases had no gene match. This CDR3 contains 17 residues. Germline loops: CDR1 SGHNT, CDR2 YENEEA. CDR3 residues: CASSSQPGTSGVGEQFF. The CDR3 nucleotides read TGTGCCAGCAGCTCACAACCCGGGACTAGCGGGGTAGGAGAGCAGTTCTTC.

This clonotype showed up just a few times. The chain links TRBV12-3 or TRBV12-4 to TRBJ1-4; 10 positions match TRBD1. The CDR3 sequence is 19 residues long. Trimming took 2 bases from V and 0 from J; bases not matched to a gene: 9. CDR3: CASSLRTGGLSTTNEKLFF. In nucleotides, the CDR3 is TGTGCCAGCAGTTTAAGGACAGGGGGTTTATCTACAACTAATGAAAAACTGTTTTTT.

The chain recombines TRBV10-3 with TRBJ2-1; 10 bases are a match to TRBD2. The CDR3 contains 13 residues. Trimming at V came to 7 bases and at J to 8 bases, leaving 5 bases not matched to a gene. Germline loops: CDR1 ENHRY, CDR2 SYGVKD. CDR3 region: CAIKAGGPDEQFF. Written as DNA, the CDR3 is TGTGCCATCAAAGCGGGAGGGCCCGATGAGCAGTTCTTC.

This clonotype showed up many times. The chain is built from TRBV6-2 or TRBV6-3 and TRBJ2-7, with D possibly matching TRBD1 (7 bases). Trimming shortened V by 1 base and J by 0 bases, and 10 bases separated the two germline ends. There are 15 residues in the CDR3. Germline V gene sequence: CDR1 MNHEY, CDR2 SVGEGT. The CDR3 protein is CASSYFRGDSYEQYF. CDR3 in DNA: TGTGCCAGCAGTTACTTCAGGGGGGACTCCTACGAGCAGTACTTC.

This clonotype was counted ten times or more. V gene TRBV28 combines with J gene TRBJ2-5, with 8 bases matching TRBD2. The CDR3 contains 16 residues. With 3 bases clipped from V and 2 bases from J, the junction kept 8 bases outside the gene matches. Per the germline V gene, CDR1 is MDHEN and CDR2 is SYDVKM. DNA for the CDR3: TGTGCCAGCAGTTTGACCGTCGGCGGGGGGCAAGAGACCCAGTACTTC. Amino acids: CASSLTVGGGQETQYF.

This clonotype was recorded many times. This chain joins TRBV24-1 and TRBJ2-1, with 13 bases aligning to TRBD2. The V gene end was trimmed by 7 bases and the J gene end by 0 bases; junction bases not matched to a gene: 8. Per germline, CDR1 KGHDR and CDR2 SFDVKD. CDR3 length equals 18 residues. The CDR3 bases are TGTGCCACCAGCCCGGGACTAGCGGGATTCGGCTCCTACAATGAGCAGTTCTTC. Amino acid sequence: CATSPGLAGFGSYNEQFF.

This chain connects TRBV14 to TRBJ2-2; TRBD1 might be the D (6 bases). The V end was cut by 0 bases, the J end by 4 bases, with 9 bases between. The CDR3 consists of 15 residues. Looked up from germline, CDR1 is SGHDN and CDR2 is FVKESK. CDR3 protein: CASSQDPGVTGELFF. DNA for the CDR3: TGTGCCAGCAGCCAAGATCCAGGGGTCACCGGGGAGCTGTTTTTT. Full variable domain (remainder filled in from reference TRBV14 and TRBJ2-2): EAGVTQFPSHSVIEKGQTVTLRCDPISGHDNLYWYRRVMGKEIKFLLHFVKESKQDESGMPNNRFLAERTGGTYSTLKVQPAELEDSGVYFCASSQDPGVTGELFFGEGSRLTVL.

The V gene is TRBV5-8, the J gene TRBJ2-7; D possibly corresponds to TRBD1 (5 bases). CDR1 SGHTS and CDR2 YDEGEE come from the germline V gene. The V gene lost 0 bases and the J gene lost 8 bases, with 12 bases spanning the gap. The CDR3 covers 13 residues. The CDR3 sequence: CASSLAADIKQYF. In nucleotides, the CDR3 is TGTGCCAGCAGCTTGGCCGCGGACATAAAGCAGTACTTC.

The table lists this clonotype with many counts. V and J are TRBV11-2 and TRBJ2-7, with TRBD1 matching over 7 bases. Germline CDR1 SGHAT, CDR2 FQNNGV. V gave up 5 bases and J gave up 5 bases; unmatched junction bases: 9. There are 14 residues in the CDR3. In DNA, the CDR3 is TGTGCCAGCAGCCCCAGGGACAGTGGGGACGAGCAGTACTTC. It codes for CASSPRDSGDEQYF.

This rearrangement joins TRBV12-3 or TRBV12-4 to TRBJ1-5, with no clear D. The CDR3 is 12 residues long. The V end was cut by 5 bases, the J end by 5 bases, with 7 bases between. CDR3 coding DNA: TGTGCCAGCAGTGACGGATATCAGCCCCAGCATTTT. It encodes CASSDGYQPQHF.

This rearrangement joins TRBV6-1 to TRBJ2-3, with 10 bases aligning to TRBD2. Looked up from germline, CDR1 is MNHNS and CDR2 is SASEGT. V shed 4 bases and J 2 bases; nucleotides not matched to a gene: 3. The CDR3 is made up of 15 amino acids. The CDR3 region is CASSASGRDTDTQYF. The DNA for the CDR3 is TGTGCCAGCAGTGCCAGCGGGAGGGACACAGATACGCAGTATTTT.

This clonotype appeared a single time. The V gene is TRBV4-2, the J gene TRBJ1-5; D possibly corresponds to TRBD1 (5 bases). Between the trimmed V and J ends, which lost 0 bases and 0 bases, there was a span of 12 bases. The CDR3 sequence is 17 residues long. Germline CDR1 is LGHNA and CDR2 is YNFKEQ. The CDR3 DNA is TGTGCCAGCAGCCAAGATGGGGCGGCAGTTAGCAATCAGCCCCAGCATTTT. Translating gives CASSQDGAAVSNQPQHF.

This clonotype came up once. The CDR3 region has the DNA TGTGCCAGTAGAACCGACAGGAACTATGGCTACACCTTC. It specifies CASRTDRNYGYTF. The V call is TRBV19, the J call TRBJ1-2, with D perhaps matching TRBD1 (6 bases). Germline V gene lookup returns CDR1 LNHDA and CDR2 SQIVND (reference sequence). The CDR3 loop spans 13 amino acids. V lost 6 bases, J lost 2 bases, and 10 bases lay in between.

This clonotype was seen at least ten times. The V gene is TRBV20-1, the J gene TRBJ2-1; 7 bases line up with TRBD2. The germline gives CDR1 DFQATT, CDR2 SNEGSKA (reference sequence). This CDR3 comprises 18 residues. With 2 bases clipped from V and 3 bases from J, the junction kept 16 bases outside the gene matches. CDR3 nucleotides: TGCAGTGCTAGATCCTCGGAGGGTGCGGGAGTTTTCTACAATGAGCAGTTCTTC. This sequence encodes CSARSSEGAGVFYNEQFF.

Comments on this clonotype: Just one base apart from a much larger clone, this may be a read error. The CDR3 end shows no conserved phenylalanine or tryptophan, and so a read error is likely. The rearrangement links TRBV5-5 to TRBJ2-5; D unresolved. Trimming removed 4 bases at V and 2 bases at J, with 9 bases between. Germline V gives CDR1 SGHKS, CDR2 YYEKEE (reference sequence). CDR3 length: 13 amino acids. The CDR3 here is CASSEGRQETQYL. The CDR3 DNA is TGTGCCAGCAGCGAAGGGCGTCAAGAGACCCAGTACCTC.

In this sample, this clonotype turned up many times. The rearrangement links TRBV20-1 to TRBJ2-1; 9 bases map to TRBD2. The V and J ends lost 2 bases and 0 bases, in that order; junction bases with no gene match: 8. The CDR3 is 17 amino acids. Per the germline V gene, CDR1 is DFQATT and CDR2 is SNEGSKA (reference sequence). The CDR3 DNA sequence: TGCAGTGCTAGAAGAAGACTAGCGGTGAGCTCCTACAATGAGCAGTTCTTC. Translating it yields CSARRRLAVSSYNEQFF.

This clonotype has more than one count but fewer than ten. V is TRBV12-3 or TRBV12-4 and J is TRBJ2-1, with D possibly matching TRBD2 (6 bases). Deletions cut 4 bases from V and 5 bases from J, with 12 bases between. The CDR3 is made up of 14 amino acids. CDR3 loop: CASSSPGLNNEQFF. CDR3 in DNA: TGTGCCAGCAGTTCCCCGGGACTGAACAATGAGCAGTTCTTC.

This clonotype was picked up a small number of times. The chain uses TRBV5-5 and TRBJ2-1; 11 bases line up with TRBD1. Germline V gives CDR1 SGHKS, CDR2 YYEKEE (reference sequence). CDR3 length: 16 amino acids. The J segment lost 9 bases and the V segment lost 2 bases, leaving 10 bases of the junction unmatched. The CDR3 nucleotides read TGTGCCAGCAGCTTCGTACGGGACAGGGGGTTCAGTGAGCAGTTCTTC. This gives the protein CASSFVRDRGFSEQFF.

The chain links TRBV7-2 to TRBJ2-2; D gene ambiguous. CDR1 is SGHTA, CDR2 FQGNSA, per germline. The CDR3 extends over 16 amino acids. Deletions cut 2 bases from V and 2 bases from J, with 12 bases between. This CDR3 reads CASSLLGLPNTGELFF. DNA of the CDR3: TGTGCCAGCAGCTTATTAGGTCTTCCTAACACCGGGGAGCTGTTTTTT.

This clonotype was recorded at least ten times. The chain links TRBV30 to TRBJ2-1; unclear D gene. There are 8 residues in the CDR3. Trimming took off 4 bases at V and 8 bases at J, with 0 bases between the two ends. CDR1 and CDR2 (germline): GTSNPN, SVGIG (reference sequence). The CDR3 reads CAWNEQFF. DNA of the CDR3: TGTGCCTGGAATGAGCAGTTCTTC.

The chain has TRBV9 and TRBJ1-3; the D is unclear. The CDR3 has 14 residues. Germline V gives CDR1 SGDLS, CDR2 YYNGEE. With 0 bases removed from V and 0 bases from J, the gap between germline ends came to 4 bases. The CDR3 nucleotides are TGTGCCAGCAGCGTAGACATCTCTGGAAACACCATATATTTT. Translating it yields CASSVDISGNTIYF.

This clonotype was counted at least ten times. The rearrangement links TRBV5-5 to TRBJ1-2; the D is unclear. The CDR3 totals 14 residues. V was trimmed by 2 bases and J by 5 bases, leaving 13 bases between them. The germline gives CDR1 SGHKS, CDR2 YYEKEE (reference sequence). CDR3 in amino acids: CASSFWVLVYGYTF. CDR3 nucleotides: TGTGCCAGCAGCTTTTGGGTTTTGGTATATGGCTACACCTTC.

This clonotype occurred a few times. The chain carries TRBV6-6 and TRBJ1-4, with D possibly TRBD1 on 6 matching bases. CDR3 length: 16 residues. Germline CDR1 MNHNY, CDR2 SVGAGI (reference sequence). V was clipped by 0 bases and J by 5 bases, with 13 bases between them. This CDR3 is CASSYSPTGTNEKLFF. CDR3 DNA: TGTGCCAGCAGTTACTCACCGACAGGTACAAATGAAAAACTGTTTTTT.

This clonotype has only a few counts. The V call is TRBV6-1, the J call TRBJ2-2; unclear D gene. V lost 6 bases to trimming and J lost 7 bases, with 6 bases between them. Germline V gene sequence: CDR1 MNHNS, CDR2 SASEGT. The CDR3 contains 11 residues. The CDR3 reads CASRKVGELFF. CDR3 nucleotide sequence: TGTGCCAGCAGGAAAGTCGGGGAGCTGTTTTTT.